This TCR beta chain was sequenced for a study of human T cells and chemical hapten exposure. Study-level information: Patch tests put 0.01% DPC on the upper back, and the results were checked at 6 days. The study traced per-sample TCR yield variation mainly to small differences in pooled library volumes. General study findings and limits: Expanded TCR counts at PT1 went up together with patch test score, a positive correlation. Expanded TCRs created a significantly greater count of big CDR3 similarity clusters than controls did.

There are a few counts of this clonotype. The antigen remains undetermined. The germline gives CDR1 DFQATT, CDR2 SNEGSKA (reference sequence). Trimming took off 0 bases at V and 1 base at J, with 9 bases between the two ends. The CDR3 length is 15 residues. Time point given: patch test 3, about 24 weeks after DPC sensitization. Treatment noted: therapeutic diphenylcyclopropenone sensitization with weekly scalp DPC. A single record per CDR3 protein comes from TCRdb applying MiXCR to the RACE reads. This table holds 150,000 to 200,000 distinct CDR3 sequences, about 22% found once. V and J are TRBV20-1 and TRBJ1-4, with D maybe TRBD1 (5 bases). The receptor comes from a woman between 40 and 55 years old with alopecia areata. Some clones in this sample may be carry-over from other donors' samples. This sample comprised whole blood, obtained in connection with sensitization to the hapten diphenylcyclopropenone (DPC). CDR3 nucleotide sequence: TGCAGTGCTAGAGATGGGGGGGGAACTAATGAAAAACTGTTTTTT. Translated: CSARDGGGTNEKLFF.